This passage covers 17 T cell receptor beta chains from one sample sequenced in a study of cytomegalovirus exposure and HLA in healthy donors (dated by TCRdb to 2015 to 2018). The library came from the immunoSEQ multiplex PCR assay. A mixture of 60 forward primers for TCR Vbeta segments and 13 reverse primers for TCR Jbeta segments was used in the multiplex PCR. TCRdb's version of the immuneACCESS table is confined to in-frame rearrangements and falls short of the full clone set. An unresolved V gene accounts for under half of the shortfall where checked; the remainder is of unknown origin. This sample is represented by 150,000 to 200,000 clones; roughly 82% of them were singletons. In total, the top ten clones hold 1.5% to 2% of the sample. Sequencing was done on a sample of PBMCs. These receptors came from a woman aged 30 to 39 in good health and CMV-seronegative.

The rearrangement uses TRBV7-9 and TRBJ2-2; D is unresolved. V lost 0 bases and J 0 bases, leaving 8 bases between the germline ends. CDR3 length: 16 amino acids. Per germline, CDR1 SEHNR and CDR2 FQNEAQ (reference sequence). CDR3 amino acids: CASSLALSANTGELFF. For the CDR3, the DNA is TGTGCCAGCAGCTTAGCCCTCAGCGCGAACACCGGGGAGCTGTTTTTT.

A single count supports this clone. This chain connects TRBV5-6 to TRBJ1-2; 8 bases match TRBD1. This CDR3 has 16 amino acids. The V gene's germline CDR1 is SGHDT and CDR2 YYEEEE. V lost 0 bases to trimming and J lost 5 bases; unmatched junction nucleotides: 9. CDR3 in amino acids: CASSLVTGGIGYGYTF. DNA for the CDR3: TGTGCCAGCAGCTTGGTAACAGGGGGAATTGGGTATGGCTACACCTTC.

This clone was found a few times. CDR3 nucleotide sequence: TGTGCCAGCAGCAGGGACAGGGGAAGGTACGAGCAGTACTTC. Its translation: CASSRDRGRYEQYF. The chain couples TRBV5-4 to TRBJ2-5, with 10 bases that match TRBD1. The J call may be faulty, since TRBJ2-7 better matches the DNA end. In germline, CDR1 is SGHNT, CDR2 YYREEE (reference sequence). This CDR3 comprises 14 residues.

The CDR3 protein is CASSLAGVWRYQETQYF. The CDR3 nucleotides are TGTGCCAGCTCTCTGGCCGGGGTTTGGCGGTACCAAGAGACCCAGTACTTC. The chain links TRBV7-6 to TRBJ2-5, with D possibly TRBD2 on 5 matching bases. The CDR3 has 17 amino acids. V was trimmed by 8 bases and J by 0 bases, leaving 22 bases between them. Germline-derived CDR1 and CDR2 are SGHVS and FNYEAQ.

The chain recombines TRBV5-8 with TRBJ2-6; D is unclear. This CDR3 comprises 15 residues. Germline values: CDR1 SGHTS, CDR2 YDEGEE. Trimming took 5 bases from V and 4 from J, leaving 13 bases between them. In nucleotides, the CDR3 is TGTGCCAGCAGTCATCGGAGATCCGGGGCCAACGTCCTGACTTTC. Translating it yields CASSHRRSGANVLTF.

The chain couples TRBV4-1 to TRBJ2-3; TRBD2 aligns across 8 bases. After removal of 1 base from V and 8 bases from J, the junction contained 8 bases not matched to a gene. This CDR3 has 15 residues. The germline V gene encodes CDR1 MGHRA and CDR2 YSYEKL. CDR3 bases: TGCGCCAGCAGCCAAGCCCTGACTAGCGTGGGTACGCAGTATTTT. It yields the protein CASSQALTSVGTQYF.

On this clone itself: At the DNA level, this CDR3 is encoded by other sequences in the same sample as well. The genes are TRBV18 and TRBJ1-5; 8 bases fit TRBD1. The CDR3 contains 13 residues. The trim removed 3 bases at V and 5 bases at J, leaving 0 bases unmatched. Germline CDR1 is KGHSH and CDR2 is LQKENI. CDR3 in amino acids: CASSPDRDQPQHF. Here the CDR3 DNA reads TGTGCCAGCTCACCGGACAGGGATCAGCCCCAGCATTTT.

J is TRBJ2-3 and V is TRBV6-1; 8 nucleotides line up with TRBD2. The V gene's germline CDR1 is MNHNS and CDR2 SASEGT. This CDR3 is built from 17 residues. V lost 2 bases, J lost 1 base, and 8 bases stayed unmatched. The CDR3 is CASSETTGGRGTDTQYF. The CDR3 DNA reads TGTGCCAGCAGTGAAACAACGGGGGGGCGGGGCACAGATACGCAGTATTTT.

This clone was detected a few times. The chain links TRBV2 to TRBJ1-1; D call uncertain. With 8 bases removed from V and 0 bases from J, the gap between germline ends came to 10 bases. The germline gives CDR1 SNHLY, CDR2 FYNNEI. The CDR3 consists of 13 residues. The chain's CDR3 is CASLRVLNTEAFF. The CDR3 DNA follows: TGTGCCAGCTTGAGGGTTTTGAACACTGAAGCTTTCTTT.

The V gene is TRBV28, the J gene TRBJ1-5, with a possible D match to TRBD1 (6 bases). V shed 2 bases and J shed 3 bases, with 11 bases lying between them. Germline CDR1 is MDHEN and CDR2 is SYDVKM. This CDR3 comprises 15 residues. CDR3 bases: TGTGCCAGCAGTTTACCAAGGGGGAACAATCAGCCCCAGCATTTT. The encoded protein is CASSLPRGNNQPQHF.

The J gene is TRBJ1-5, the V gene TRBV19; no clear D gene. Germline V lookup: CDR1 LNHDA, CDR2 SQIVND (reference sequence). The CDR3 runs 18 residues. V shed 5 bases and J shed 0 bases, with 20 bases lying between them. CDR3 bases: TGTGCCAGTAGTGCGGGAGGACTAGGCCCCAATAGCAATCAGCCCCAGCATTTT. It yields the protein CASSAGGLGPNSNQPQHF.

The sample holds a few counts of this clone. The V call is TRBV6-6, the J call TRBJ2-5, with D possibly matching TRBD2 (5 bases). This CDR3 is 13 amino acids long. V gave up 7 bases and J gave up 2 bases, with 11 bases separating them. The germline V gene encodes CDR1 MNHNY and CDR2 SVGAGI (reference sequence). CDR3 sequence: CASTLGRQETQYF. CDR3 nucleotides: TGTGCCAGCACCCTAGGGAGACAAGAGACCCAGTACTTC.

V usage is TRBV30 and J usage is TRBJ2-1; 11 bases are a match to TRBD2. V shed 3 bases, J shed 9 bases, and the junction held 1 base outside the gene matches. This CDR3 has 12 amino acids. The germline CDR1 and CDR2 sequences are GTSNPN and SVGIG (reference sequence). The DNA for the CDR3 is TGTGCCTGGAGGACTAGCGGGACTGAGCAGTTCTTC. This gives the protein CAWRTSGTEQFF.

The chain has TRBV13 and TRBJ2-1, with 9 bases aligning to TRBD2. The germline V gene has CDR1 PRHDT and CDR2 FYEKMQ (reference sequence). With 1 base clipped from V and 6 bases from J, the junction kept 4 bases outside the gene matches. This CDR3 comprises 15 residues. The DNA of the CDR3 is TGTGCCAGCAGCTTAGTAGCGGGGGCGACCAATGAGCAGTTCTTC. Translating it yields CASSLVAGATNEQFF.

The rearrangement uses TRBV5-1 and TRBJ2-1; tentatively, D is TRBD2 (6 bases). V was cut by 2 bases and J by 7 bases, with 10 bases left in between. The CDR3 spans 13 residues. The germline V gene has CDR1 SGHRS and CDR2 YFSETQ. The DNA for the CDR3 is TGCGCCAGCAGCTTTCCGGAGGGGAATGAGCAGTTCTTC. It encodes CASSFPEGNEQFF.

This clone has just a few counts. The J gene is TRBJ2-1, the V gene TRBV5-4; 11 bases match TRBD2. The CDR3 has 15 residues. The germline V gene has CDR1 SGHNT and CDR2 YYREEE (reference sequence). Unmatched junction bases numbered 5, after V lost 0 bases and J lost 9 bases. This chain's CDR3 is CASSLAGLAGGEQFF. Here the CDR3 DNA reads TGTGCCAGCAGCTTGGCTGGGCTAGCGGGAGGTGAGCAGTTCTTC.

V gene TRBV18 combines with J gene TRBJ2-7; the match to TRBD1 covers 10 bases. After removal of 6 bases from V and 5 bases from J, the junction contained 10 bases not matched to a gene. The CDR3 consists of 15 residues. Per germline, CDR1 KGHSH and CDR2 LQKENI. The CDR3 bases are TGTGCCAGCTCCAAGCCGGGACAGGGGATCGACGAGCAGTACTTC. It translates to CASSKPGQGIDEQYF.